This TCR beta chain was sequenced for a study of T cells in Graves' hyperthyroidism and ophthalmopathy. General study findings and limits: Classification by a 13 V-J model distinguished ophthalmopathy from stable hyperthyroidism. Ophthalmopathy got predicted by the model a median 6.5 months before its onset.

Trimming took off 6 bases at V and 8 bases at J, with 17 bases between the two ends. The germline gives CDR1 ENHRY, CDR2 SYGVKD. This CDR3 region has 14 residues. Not enrolled were patients with uncontrolled infection, other autoimmune disease, pregnancy or lactation. As concerns this clonotype: What it binds is not known.

RNA transcripts yielded amplified TCR beta CDR3 regions. The primer set for the first-round RT-PCR of the TCR CDR3 was HTBI. TCRdb re-derived calls from the multiplex PCR reads in MiXCR, one entry per CDR3 protein. Found here are more than 500,000 distinct CDR3 sequences, 40% to 50% of them singletons; the top ten hold about two fifths. This receptor was identified in an adult woman with Graves' disease, either hyperthyroidism or ophthalmopathy (not recorded which). V usage is TRBV10-3 and J usage is TRBJ1-3, with a tentative D call TRBD1 (5 bases). Sequencing was carried out using peripheral blood or thyroid tissue (not recorded which). CDR3: CAISYKDTGYTIYF. The CDR3 DNA follows: TGTGCCATCAGCTACAAGGACACGGGCTACACCATATATTTT.